One and the same sample provided the 9 T cell receptor beta chains below, sequenced in a study of blood T cell repertoires in COVID-19. Assay: immunoSEQ multiplex PCR; the TCRdb copy retains only in-frame clones and omits some. Among 430,000 or so clones, approximately 87% were seen once, and the ten largest hold approximately 2%. The specimen sequenced was PBMCs or T cells enriched from blood (not recorded which). These receptors were obtained from a woman in her 40s who had recovered from COVID-19.

V gene TRBV10-2 combines with J gene TRBJ2-5; 9 nucleotides align to TRBD2. The length of the CDR3 is 15 residues. Germline V CDR1 and CDR2: WSHSY, SAAADI. With V trimmed by 2 bases and J by 2 bases, 3 bases remained unmatched. The chain's CDR3 is CASSEPLAGQETQYF. For the CDR3, the DNA is TGCGCCAGCAGTGAGCCACTAGCGGGTCAAGAGACCCAGTACTTC.

The rearrangement joins TRBV29-1 to TRBJ2-3; TRBD2 agrees at 7 bases. Germline loops: CDR1 SQVTM, CDR2 ANQGSEA. The CDR3 length is 13 residues. V trimming: 6 bases; J trimming: 2 bases; junction bases outside the gene matches: 5. Written as DNA, the CDR3 is TGCAGCGTGGCGGGAGTGATCACAGATACGCAGTATTTT. Encoded protein: CSVAGVITDTQYF.

The rearrangement joins TRBV29-1 to TRBJ2-1, with 12 bases identical to TRBD2. This CDR3 is built from 16 residues. Germline CDR1 SQVTM, CDR2 ANQGSEA. V gave up 4 bases and J gave up 0 bases; unmatched junction bases: 4. In DNA form, the CDR3 reads TGCAGCGTTGTTCTAGCGGGAGGGAGCTCCTACAATGAGCAGTTCTTC. Translated: CSVVLAGGSSYNEQFF.

In its sample, this clone was seen once. The chain employs TRBV19 and TRBJ1-2; D might be TRBD1 (5 bases). Germline V gives CDR1 LNHDA, CDR2 SQIVND (reference sequence). V was cut by 4 bases and J by 8 bases, with 17 bases left in between. The CDR3 length is 14 residues. In DNA, the CDR3 is TGTGCCAGTAGTACTGGTTGGGGGGTAAAGGGCTACACCTTC. Amino acid sequence: CASSTGWGVKGYTF.

The chain recombines TRBV2 with TRBJ1-1; weak D call: TRBD1 (6 bases). V was pared by 6 bases and J by 9 bases, with 17 bases between. From germline, CDR1 is SNHLY and CDR2 FYNNEI. The CDR3 totals 13 residues. CDR3 region: CASSLLGDTKAFF. CDR3 coding DNA: TGTGCCAGCAGCCTCTTGGGGGACACGAAAGCTTTCTTT.

The rearrangement joins TRBV20-1 to TRBJ2-7; 13 bases are a match to TRBD2. V was clipped by 3 bases and J by 2 bases; unmatched bases: 4. This CDR3 has 15 residues. Looked up from germline, CDR1 is DFQATT and CDR2 is SNEGSKA (reference sequence). In DNA form, the CDR3 reads TGCAGTGCTAGTGGGACTAGCGGGACTCCCTACGAGCAGTACTTC. Encoded protein: CSASGTSGTPYEQYF.

The rearrangement joins TRBV11-3 to TRBJ2-3; 10 bases match TRBD2. The CDR3 has 16 residues. The V gene end was trimmed by 5 bases and the J gene end by 4 bases; junction bases not matched to a gene: 9. Germline CDR1 SGHNT, CDR2 YENEEA. The CDR3 sequence is CASSTGTSVLSDTQYF. The CDR3 region has the DNA TGTGCCAGCAGCACCGGGACTAGCGTTTTATCAGATACGCAGTATTTT.

The chain links TRBV4-2 to TRBJ2-7; the D gene is possibly TRBD1 (6 bases). V lost 6 bases and J lost 1, with 7 bases in between. Looked up from germline, CDR1 is LGHNA and CDR2 is YNFKEQ. The CDR3 runs to 12 residues. CDR3 in amino acids: CASRGGSYEQYF. CDR3 DNA: TGTGCCAGCAGAGGGGGTTCCTACGAGCAGTACTTC.

Written as DNA, the CDR3 is TGTGCCAGCAGTTGGGCGCGCTCCTACAATGAGCAGTTCTTC. It is translated as CASSWARSYNEQFF. The chain uses TRBV28 and TRBJ2-1; D unresolved. Trimming cost V 4 bases and J 0 bases, with 7 bases left between them. Looked up from germline, CDR1 is MDHEN and CDR2 is SYDVKM. CDR3 length equals 14 residues.